Listed below are T cell receptor beta chains from one sample, sequenced in a study of blood T cell repertoires in COVID-19. The repertoire was sequenced with immunoSEQ multiplex PCR; TCRdb's copy has only in-frame clones and lacks some. This sample has nearly 85,000 clones, with around 83% found just once. Sequencing used peripheral blood. Receptors were obtained from a woman aged 60-75 years with acute or convalescent COVID-19. CDR3s include the opening cysteine and the closing phenylalanine or tryptophan. The D gene is left open where the match is weak. Clone size is stated in some rows and not others, as once, few, many or a class when expanded.

d_call j_call v_call clone_size cdr3_aa cdr3_nt
TRBD1 TRBJ2-1 TRBV24-1 few CATGQTGTGDNEQFF TGTGCCACCGGACAAACCGGGACAGGGGACAATGAGCAGTTCTTC
TRBD1 TRBJ1-1 TRBV19 . CATHRGGWTEAFF TGTGCCACTCACAGGGGGGGTTGGACTGAAGCTTTCTTT
TRBD2 TRBJ2-2 TRBV5-4 . CASSLGLAGDTGELFF TGTGCCAGCAGCTTGGGGTTAGCGGGAGACACCGGGGAGCTGTTTTTT
. TRBJ1-2 TRBV5-6 . CASSRVEIYGYTF TGTGCCAGCAGCCGTGTGGAGATCTATGGCTACACCTTC
TRBD1 TRBJ2-1 TRBV23-1 . CASSQLRDRVINEQFF TGCGCCAGCAGTCAGCTCAGGGACAGGGTGATCAATGAGCAGTTCTTC
TRBD2 TRBJ2-5 TRBV5-1 . CASSLTSGSYETQYF TGCGCCAGCAGCTTAACTAGCGGGAGTTATGAGACCCAGTACTTC
TRBD1 TRBJ2-2 TRBV5-1 . CASSLVRQGTGELFF TGCGCCAGCAGCTTGGTGCGACAGGGAACCGGGGAGCTGTTTTTT
TRBD1 TRBJ1-4 TRBV5-4 . CASTPGTGGSNEKLFF TGTGCCAGCACCCCCGGGACAGGGGGCTCCAATGAAAAACTGTTTTTT
. TRBJ1-2 TRBV5-1 . CASSLEADYGYTF TGCGCCAGCAGCTTGGAGGCGGACTATGGCTACACCTTC
. TRBJ1-5 TRBV6-5 . CASNSGTRSNQPQHF TGTGCCAGCAATTCCGGGACAAGAAGCAATCAGCCCCAGCATTTT
TRBD2 TRBJ2-4 TRBV30 once CAWSVTRGFPAKNIQYF TGTGCCTGGAGTGTTACGCGGGGGTTCCCAGCCAAAAACATTCAGTACTTC
. TRBJ2-7 TRBV5-1 . CASSPQTQPGEQYF TGCGCCAGCAGCCCGCAGACACAACCGGGGGAGCAGTACTTC
. TRBJ2-7 TRBV7-8 . CASSQGTFPYEQYF TGTGCCAGCAGCCAAGGGACTTTTCCCTACGAGCAGTACTTC
TRBD1 TRBJ2-2 TRBV10-3 . CAISQQGAGELFF TGTGCCATCAGTCAACAGGGGGCCGGGGAGCTGTTTTTT
. TRBJ2-1 TRBV2 . CASIFDSGEGNEQFF TGTGCCAGCATTTTTGATTCGGGAGAAGGCAATGAGCAGTTCTTC
TRBD1 TRBJ2-2 TRBV3-1/TRBV3-2 . CASSGQGRELFF TGTGCCAGCAGCGGACAGGGAAGGGAGCTGTTTTTT
TRBD1 TRBJ1-2 TRBV10-3 . CATHDRANYGYTF TGTGCCACGCACGACAGGGCTAACTATGGCTACACCTTC